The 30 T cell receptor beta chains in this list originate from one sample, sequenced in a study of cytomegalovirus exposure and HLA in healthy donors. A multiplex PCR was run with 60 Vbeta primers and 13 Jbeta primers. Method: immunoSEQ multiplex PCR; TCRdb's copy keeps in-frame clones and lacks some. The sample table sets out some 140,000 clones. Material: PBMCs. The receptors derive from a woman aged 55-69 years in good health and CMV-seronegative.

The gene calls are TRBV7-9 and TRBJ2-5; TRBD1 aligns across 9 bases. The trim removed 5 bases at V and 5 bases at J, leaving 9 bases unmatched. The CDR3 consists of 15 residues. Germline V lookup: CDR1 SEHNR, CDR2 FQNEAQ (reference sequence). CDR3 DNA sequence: TGTGCCAGCAGCCCCGGACAGGGGAAGGGGGAGACCCAGTACTTC. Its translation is CASSPGQGKGETQYF.

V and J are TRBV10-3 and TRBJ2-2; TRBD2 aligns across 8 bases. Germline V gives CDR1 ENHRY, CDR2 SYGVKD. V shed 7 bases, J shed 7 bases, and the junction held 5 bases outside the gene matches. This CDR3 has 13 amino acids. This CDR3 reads CAITQRENGELFF. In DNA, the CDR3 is TGTGCCATCACCCAGCGGGAGAACGGGGAGCTGTTTTTT.

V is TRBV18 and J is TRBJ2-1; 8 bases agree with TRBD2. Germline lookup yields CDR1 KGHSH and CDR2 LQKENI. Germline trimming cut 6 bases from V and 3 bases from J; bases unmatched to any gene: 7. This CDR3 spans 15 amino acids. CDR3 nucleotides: TGTGCCAGCTCCCTGACTAGCGAGTACTACAATGAGCAGTTCTTC. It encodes CASSLTSEYYNEQFF.

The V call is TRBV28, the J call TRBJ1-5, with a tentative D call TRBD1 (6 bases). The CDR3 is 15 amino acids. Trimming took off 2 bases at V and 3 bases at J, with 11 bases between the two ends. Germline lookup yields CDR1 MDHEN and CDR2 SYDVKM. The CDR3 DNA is TGTGCCAGCAGTTTAAGGACAGAATCCAATCAGCCCCAGCATTTT. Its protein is CASSLRTESNQPQHF.

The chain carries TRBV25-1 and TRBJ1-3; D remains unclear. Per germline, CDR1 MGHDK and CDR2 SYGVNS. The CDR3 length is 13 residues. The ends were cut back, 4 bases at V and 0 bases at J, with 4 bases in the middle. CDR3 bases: TGTGCCAGCAGTGCCAGCTCTGGAAACACCATATATTTT. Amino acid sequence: CASSASSGNTIYF.

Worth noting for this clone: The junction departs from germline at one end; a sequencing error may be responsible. This CDR3 reads CATSRDREDPNF. CDR3 nucleotides: TGTGCCACCAGCAGAGATAGGGAGGACCCAAACTTC. V is TRBV15 and J is TRBJ2-7, with D perhaps TRBD2 (6 bases). Germline V gives CDR1 LNHNV, CDR2 YYDKDF (reference sequence). The CDR3 runs to 12 residues.

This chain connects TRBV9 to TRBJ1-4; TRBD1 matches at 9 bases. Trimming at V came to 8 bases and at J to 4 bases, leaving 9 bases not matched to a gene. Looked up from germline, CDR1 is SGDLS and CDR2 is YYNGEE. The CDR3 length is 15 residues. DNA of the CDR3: TGTGCCAGTAACCGGGCGGGACAGGGTAATGAAAAACTGTTTTTT. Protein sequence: CASNRAGQGNEKLFF.

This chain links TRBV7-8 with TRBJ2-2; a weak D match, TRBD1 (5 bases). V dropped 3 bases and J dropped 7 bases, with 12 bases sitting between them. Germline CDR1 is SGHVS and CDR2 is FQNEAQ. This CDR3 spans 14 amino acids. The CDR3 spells CASSFGRAGGELFF. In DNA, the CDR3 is TGTGCCAGCAGCTTCGGCAGGGCTGGCGGGGAGCTGTTTTTT.

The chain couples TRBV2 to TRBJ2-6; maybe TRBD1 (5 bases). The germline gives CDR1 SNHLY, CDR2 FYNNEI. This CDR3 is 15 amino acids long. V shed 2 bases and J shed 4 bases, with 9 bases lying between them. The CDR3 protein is CASSERGAGANVLTF. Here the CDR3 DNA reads TGTGCCAGCAGTGAAAGGGGCGCGGGGGCCAACGTCCTGACTTTC.

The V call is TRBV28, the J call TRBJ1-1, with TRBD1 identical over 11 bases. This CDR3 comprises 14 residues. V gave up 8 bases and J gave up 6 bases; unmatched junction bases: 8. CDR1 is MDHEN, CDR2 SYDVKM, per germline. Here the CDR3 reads CASVDRGLLAEAFF. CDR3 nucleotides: TGTGCCAGCGTGGACAGGGGGCTACTGGCTGAAGCTTTCTTT.

CDR3 amino acids: CASSQAGRALTGELFF. The CDR3 DNA reads as TGTGCCAGCAGCCAAGCCGGGAGGGCCCTCACCGGGGAGCTGTTTTTT. The chain couples TRBV14 to TRBJ2-2; the match to TRBD2 covers 8 bases. CDR1 and CDR2 from the germline V gene are SGHDN and FVKESK. V was pared by 1 base and J by 4 bases, with 5 bases of the junction left unmatched. The CDR3 has 16 residues.

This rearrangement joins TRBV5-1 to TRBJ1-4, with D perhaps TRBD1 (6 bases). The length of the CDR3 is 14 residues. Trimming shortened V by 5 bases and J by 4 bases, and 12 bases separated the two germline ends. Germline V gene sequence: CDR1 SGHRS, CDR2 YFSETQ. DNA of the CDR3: TGCGCCAGCAGACAGGGCGCGGGTAATGAAAAACTGTTTTTT. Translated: CASRQGAGNEKLFF.

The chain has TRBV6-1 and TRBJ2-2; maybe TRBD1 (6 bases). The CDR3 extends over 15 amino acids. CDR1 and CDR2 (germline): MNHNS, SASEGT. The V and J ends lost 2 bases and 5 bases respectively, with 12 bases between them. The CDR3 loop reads CASSEIIGGTGELFF. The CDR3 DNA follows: TGTGCCAGCAGTGAAATTATAGGGGGAACCGGGGAGCTGTTTTTT.

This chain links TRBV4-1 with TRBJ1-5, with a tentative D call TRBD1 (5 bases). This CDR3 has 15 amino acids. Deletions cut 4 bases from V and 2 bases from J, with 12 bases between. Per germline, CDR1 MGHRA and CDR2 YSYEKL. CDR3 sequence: CASSPRDLGNQPQHF. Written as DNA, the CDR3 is TGCGCCAGCAGCCCCCGGGACTTAGGCAATCAGCCCCAGCATTTT.

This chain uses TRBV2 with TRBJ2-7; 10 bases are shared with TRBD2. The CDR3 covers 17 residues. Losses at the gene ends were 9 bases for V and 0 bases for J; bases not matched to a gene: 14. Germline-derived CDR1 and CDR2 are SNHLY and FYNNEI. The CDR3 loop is CARSRDLAGASSYEQYF. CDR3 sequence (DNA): TGTGCCAGATCCCGTGATCTAGCGGGAGCCTCCTCCTACGAGCAGTACTTC.

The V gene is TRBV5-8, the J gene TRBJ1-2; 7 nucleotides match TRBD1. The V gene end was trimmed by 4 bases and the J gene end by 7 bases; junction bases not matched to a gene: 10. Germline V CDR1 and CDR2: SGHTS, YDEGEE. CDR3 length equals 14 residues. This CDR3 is CASSQGQTWSGYTF. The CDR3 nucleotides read TGTGCCAGCAGCCAGGGACAGACTTGGAGTGGCTACACCTTC.

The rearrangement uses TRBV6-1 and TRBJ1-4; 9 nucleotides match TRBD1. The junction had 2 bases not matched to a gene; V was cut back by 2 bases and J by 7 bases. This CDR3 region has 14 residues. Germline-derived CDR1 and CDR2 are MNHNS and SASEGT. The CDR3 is CASSEQGQGEKLFF. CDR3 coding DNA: TGTGCCAGCAGTGAACAGGGACAGGGTGAAAAACTGTTTTTT.

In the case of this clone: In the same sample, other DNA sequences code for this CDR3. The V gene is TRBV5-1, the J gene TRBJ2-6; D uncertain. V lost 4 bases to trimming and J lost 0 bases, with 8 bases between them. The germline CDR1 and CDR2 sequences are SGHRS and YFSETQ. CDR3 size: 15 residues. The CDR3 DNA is TGCGCCAGCAGCAGAGAGCCCTCTGGGGCCAACGTCCTGACTTTC. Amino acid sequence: CASSREPSGANVLTF.

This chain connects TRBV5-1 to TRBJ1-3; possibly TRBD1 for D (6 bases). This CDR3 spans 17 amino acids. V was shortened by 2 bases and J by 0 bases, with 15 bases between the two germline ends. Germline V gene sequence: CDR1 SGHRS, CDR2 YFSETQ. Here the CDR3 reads CASSLNREPLSGNTIYF. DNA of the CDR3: TGCGCCAGCAGCTTAAACAGGGAACCGCTCTCTGGAAACACCATATATTTT.

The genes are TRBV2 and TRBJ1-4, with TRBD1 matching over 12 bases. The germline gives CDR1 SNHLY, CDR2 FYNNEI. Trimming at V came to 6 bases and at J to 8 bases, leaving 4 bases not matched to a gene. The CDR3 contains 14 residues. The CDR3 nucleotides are TGTGCCAGCAGGGGACAGGGGGCGTACGAAAAACTGTTTTTT. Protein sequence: CASRGQGAYEKLFF.

The CDR3 loop is CASSSEDYSYNEQFF. The CDR3 DNA reads as TGTGCCAGCAGCTCAGAGGACTACTCCTACAATGAGCAGTTCTTC. The chain links TRBV5-6 to TRBJ2-1, with D tentatively TRBD2 (6 bases). This CDR3 region has 15 residues. CDR1 is SGHDT, CDR2 YYEEEE, per germline. The V end lost 3 bases, the J end lost 0 bases, and 10 bases lay between the germline ends. Full variable domain (remainder filled in from reference TRBV5-6 and TRBJ2-1): DAGVTQSPTHLIKTRGQQVTLRCSPKSGHDTVSWYQQALGQGPQFIFQYYEEEERQRGNFPDRFSGHQFPNYSSELNVNALLLGDSALYLCASSSEDYSYNEQFFGPGTRLTVL.

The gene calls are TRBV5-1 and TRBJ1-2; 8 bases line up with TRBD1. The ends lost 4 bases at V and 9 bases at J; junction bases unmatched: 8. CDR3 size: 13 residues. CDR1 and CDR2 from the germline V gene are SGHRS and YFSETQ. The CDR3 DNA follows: TGCGCCAGCAGCCCCGGACAGGGTGCTAGCTACACCTTC. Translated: CASSPGQGASYTF.

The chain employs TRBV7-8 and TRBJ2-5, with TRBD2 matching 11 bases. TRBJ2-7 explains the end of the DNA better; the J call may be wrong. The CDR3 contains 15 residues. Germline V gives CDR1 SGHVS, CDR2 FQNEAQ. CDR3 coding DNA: TGTGCCAGCAGCCCACAACTAGCGGGAGCCTCCGAGCAGTACTTC. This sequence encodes CASSPQLAGASEQYF.

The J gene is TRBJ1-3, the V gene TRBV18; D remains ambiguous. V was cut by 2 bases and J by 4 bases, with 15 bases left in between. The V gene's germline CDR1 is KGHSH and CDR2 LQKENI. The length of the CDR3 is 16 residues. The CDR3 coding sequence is TGTGCCAGCTCACCAGGTGCAGGATCGGCCGGAAACACCATATATTTT. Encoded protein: CASSPGAGSAGNTIYF.

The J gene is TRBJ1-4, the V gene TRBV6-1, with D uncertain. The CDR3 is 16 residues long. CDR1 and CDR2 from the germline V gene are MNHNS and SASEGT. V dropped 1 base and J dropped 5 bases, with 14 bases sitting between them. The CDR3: CASSEVWTGINEKLFF. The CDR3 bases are TGTGCCAGCAGTGAAGTATGGACGGGAATAAATGAAAAACTGTTTTTT.

The CDR3 region has the DNA TGTGCCAGCAGATTCCGACAGACAGGGGGCGGCTACGAGCAGTACTTC. Protein sequence: CASRFRQTGGGYEQYF. The chain joins TRBV6-6 to TRBJ2-5; 10 nucleotides line up with TRBD1. The tail of the sequence fits TRBJ2-7 better, so the J call may be wrong. The V gene's germline CDR1 is MNHNY and CDR2 SVGAGI (reference sequence). The CDR3 spans 16 residues.

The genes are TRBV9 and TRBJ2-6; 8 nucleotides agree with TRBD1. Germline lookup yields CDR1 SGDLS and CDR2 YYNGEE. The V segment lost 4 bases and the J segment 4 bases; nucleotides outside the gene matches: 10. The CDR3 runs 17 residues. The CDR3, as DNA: TGTGCCAGCAGCATTACAGGGGGAGTCGTGGGGGCCAACGTCCTGACTTTC. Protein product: CASSITGGVVGANVLTF.

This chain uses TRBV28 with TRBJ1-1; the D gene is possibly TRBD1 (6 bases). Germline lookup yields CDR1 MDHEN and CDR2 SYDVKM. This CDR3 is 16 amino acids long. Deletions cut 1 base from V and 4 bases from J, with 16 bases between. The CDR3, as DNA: TGTGCCAGCAGTTTATCTACAGGGACATCTGGCACTGAAGCTTTCTTT. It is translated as CASSLSTGTSGTEAFF.

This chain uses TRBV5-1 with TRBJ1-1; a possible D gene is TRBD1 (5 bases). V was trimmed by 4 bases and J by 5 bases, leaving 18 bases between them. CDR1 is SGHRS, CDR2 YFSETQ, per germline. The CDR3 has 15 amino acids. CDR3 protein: CASSTLRRGGTEAFF. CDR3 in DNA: TGCGCCAGCAGCACCCTCCGGAGGGGAGGGACTGAAGCTTTCTTT.

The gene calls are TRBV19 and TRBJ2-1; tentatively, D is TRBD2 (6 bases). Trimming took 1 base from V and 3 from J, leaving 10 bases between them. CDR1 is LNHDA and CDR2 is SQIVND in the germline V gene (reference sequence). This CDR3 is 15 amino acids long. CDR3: CASSIGGNRYNEQFF. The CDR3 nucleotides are TGTGCCAGTAGTATAGGCGGGAATCGCTACAATGAGCAGTTCTTC.